These 21 T cell receptor beta chains came from one sample sequenced in a study of response to subunit inactivated influenza vaccine. TCRdb reanalysed the RT-PCR reads using MiXCR and keeps one entry per CDR3 protein. The sample shows around 540,000 distinct CDR3 sequences, 12% of them seen only once. Sequencing used PBMCs from blood, obtained on the day of vaccination. The receptor source for this set is a man in his fifties who received an inactivated influenza vaccine.

The rearrangement links TRBV28 to TRBJ1-2; D unresolved. Trimming removed 2 bases from V and 6 bases from J, with 10 bases in between. This CDR3 spans 13 amino acids. Germline loops: CDR1 MDHEN, CDR2 SYDVKM. CDR3 region: CASSLPIGHGYTF. The CDR3, as DNA: TGTGCCAGCAGTTTACCCATTGGACATGGCTACACCTTC.

This clonotype was observed a few times. The chain couples TRBV28 to TRBJ2-7, with 8 bases lining up with TRBD1. This CDR3 is 15 amino acids long. Germline trimming cut 5 bases from V and 3 bases from J; bases unmatched to any gene: 9. The V gene's germline CDR1 is MDHEN and CDR2 SYDVKM. The CDR3 DNA reads TGTGCCAGCAGTACCCGGACAGGGCTAAACTACGAGCAGTACTTC. Protein sequence: CASSTRTGLNYEQYF. The full variable domain, rest sourced from reference TRBV28 and TRBJ2-7, is DVKVTQSSRYLVKRTGEKVFLECVQDMDHENMFWYRQDPGLGLRLIYFSYDVKMKEKGDIPEGYSVSREKKERFSLILESASTNQTSMYLCASSTRTGLNYEQYFGPGTRLTVT.

The chain uses TRBV27 and TRBJ1-2; D gene uncertain. CDR3 length equals 12 residues. Germline CDR1 reads MNHEY; CDR2 reads SMNVEV (reference sequence). Trimming took off 7 bases at V and 4 bases at J, with 10 bases between the two ends. The CDR3 nucleotides are TGTGCCAGCAAGGATGGGCCCTATGGCTACACCTTC. The encoded protein is CASKDGPYGYTF.

This sequence joins TRBV4-3 and TRBJ1-1; unclear D gene. Deletions cut 1 base from V and 1 base from J, with 10 bases between. The germline CDR1 and CDR2 sequences are LGHNA and YSLEER. This CDR3 has 15 amino acids. CDR3 sequence reads: CASSQVVGANTEAFF. CDR3 in DNA: TGCGCCAGCAGCCAAGTCGTGGGAGCGAACACTGAAGCTTTCTTT.

V is TRBV13 and J is TRBJ2-3; D is undetermined. CDR1 and CDR2 from the germline V gene are PRHDT and FYEKMQ (reference sequence). This CDR3 comprises 14 residues. Trimming shortened V by 5 bases and J by 6 bases, and 15 bases separated the two germline ends. The CDR3 coding sequence is TGTGCCAGCAGCCCCTCCTTATGGCGTGATACGCAGTATTTT. It yields the protein CASSPSLWRDTQYF.

The chain uses TRBV5-6 and TRBJ2-6; 7 bases are shared with TRBD1. The CDR3 contains 19 residues. The germline CDR1 and CDR2 sequences are SGHDT and YYEEEE. Trimming removed 3 bases from V and 2 bases from J; junction bases left unmatched: 14. CDR3 protein: CASSSRPDRVRPGANVLTF. The CDR3 nucleotides are TGTGCCAGCAGCTCCAGACCCGACAGGGTAAGGCCTGGGGCCAACGTCCTGACTTTC.

The table lists this clonotype with many counts. CDR3 sequence: CSARNPPTEQYF. The CDR3 DNA reads as TGCAGTGCTAGGAATCCTCCTACCGAGCAGTACTTC. The chain joins TRBV20-1 to TRBJ2-7; D remains ambiguous. V dropped 3 bases and J dropped 6 bases, with 12 bases sitting between them. Germline CDR1 reads DFQATT; CDR2 reads SNEGSKA (reference sequence). The length of the CDR3 is 12 residues.

This chain connects TRBV5-5 to TRBJ2-7; possibly TRBD1 for D (5 bases). There are 13 residues in the CDR3. V dropped 3 bases and J dropped 7 bases, with 14 bases sitting between them. Per the germline V gene, CDR1 is SGHKS and CDR2 is YYEKEE (reference sequence). DNA of the CDR3: TGTGCCAGCAGCTCGGGCCCAGGGTTTGAGCAGTACTTC. Residues: CASSSGPGFEQYF.

This clonotype was counted only a few times. The rearrangement uses TRBV20-1 and TRBJ2-5; D possibly corresponds to TRBD1 (7 bases). This CDR3 contains 14 residues. Trimming removed 6 bases from V and 1 base from J, with 15 bases in between. The germline gives CDR1 DFQATT, CDR2 SNEGSKA (reference sequence). The CDR3 nucleotides are TGCAGTGCAAGGAGGGGACAGCCCCAAGAGACCCAGTACTTC. Translated: CSARRGQPQETQYF.

This clonotype appeared a few times. The rearrangement uses TRBV24-1 and TRBJ2-5, with a weak D call TRBD2 (6 bases). The CDR3 covers 13 residues. From germline, CDR1 is KGHDR and CDR2 SFDVKD. V dropped 5 bases and J dropped 4 bases, with 10 bases sitting between them. CDR3 loop: CATSAGLPETQYF. As DNA, the CDR3 is TGTGCCACCAGTGCGGGACTTCCAGAGACCCAGTACTTC.

The table lists this clonotype with many counts. V is TRBV9 and J is TRBJ2-3; D may match TRBD1 or TRBD2 (5 bases each). The germline V gene has CDR1 SGDLS and CDR2 YYNGEE. The CDR3 is made up of 15 amino acids. The germline V and J ends were trimmed by 3 bases and 1 base, with 12 bases remaining between them. The CDR3, as DNA: TGTGCCAGCAGCGGTACACCGGGACGCACAGATACGCAGTATTTT. Translated: CASSGTPGRTDTQYF.

This clonotype was seen a few times. CDR3 DNA sequence: TGTGCCAGCAGTCCTAGCAATTCGCGATGGAATGAGCAGTTCTTC. The encoded protein is CASSPSNSRWNEQFF. The chain couples TRBV6-2 or TRBV6-3 to TRBJ2-1, with a weak D call TRBD2 (5 bases). Germline values: CDR1 MNHEY, CDR2 SVGEGT. The CDR3 runs 15 residues. Trimming removed 5 bases at V and 7 bases at J, with 18 bases between.

The chain joins TRBV3-1 to TRBJ1-2; TRBD1 agrees at 7 bases. From germline, CDR1 is LGHDT and CDR2 YNNKEL (reference sequence). CDR3 length: 15 residues. V gave up 3 bases and J gave up 7 bases; unmatched junction bases: 11. CDR3 residues: CASSQNLDRAGGYTF. The CDR3 region has the DNA TGTGCCAGCAGCCAGAATTTAGACAGGGCTGGTGGCTACACCTTC.

This chain links TRBV7-2 with TRBJ1-4, with D possibly matching TRBD1 (6 bases). The CDR3 covers 16 residues. Trimming stripped 5 bases from V and 4 bases from J, with 17 bases between. CDR1 and CDR2 from the germline V gene are SGHTA and FQGNSA. The CDR3 loop is CASSPRGGQINEKLFF. In DNA, the CDR3 is TGTGCCAGCAGCCCCCGGGGGGGGCAGATTAATGAAAAACTGTTTTTT.

A few counts support this clonotype. The chain uses TRBV10-3 and TRBJ1-1, with 11 bases matching TRBD1. The ends lost 10 bases at V and 2 bases at J; junction bases unmatched: 9. The CDR3 is made up of 15 amino acids. The germline V gene encodes CDR1 ENHRY and CDR2 SYGVKD. CDR3 nucleotide sequence: TGTGCCACCGCGGGACAGGGGGGAGGTAACACTGAAGCTTTCTTT. This sequence encodes CATAGQGGGNTEAFF.

The sample holds many counts of this clonotype. The chain is built from TRBV5-1 and TRBJ2-2; 8 bases fit TRBD2. The trim removed 4 bases at V and 2 bases at J, leaving 4 bases unmatched. The CDR3 is 15 residues long. In germline, CDR1 is SGHRS, CDR2 YFSETQ. CDR3 coding DNA: TGCGCCAGCAGCCCGGGGGGGCCAAACACCGGGGAGCTGTTTTTT. This encodes CASSPGGPNTGELFF.

This clonotype occurred a few times. This chain connects TRBV7-2 to TRBJ2-7; TRBD1 aligns across 7 bases. This CDR3 spans 15 amino acids. Trimming cost V 4 bases and J 4 bases; bases outside gene matches: 10. Germline CDR1 and CDR2: SGHTA and FQGNSA. The DNA for the CDR3 is TGTGCCAGCAGCTACCGGACAGGACTGCTTTACGAGCAGTACTTC. Its translation is CASSYRTGLLYEQYF. Complete variable domain (other parts from reference TRBV7-2 and TRBJ2-7): GAGVSQSPSNKVTEKGKDVELRCDPISGHTALYWYRQSLGQGLEFLIYFQGNSAPDKSGLPSDRFSAERTGGSVSTLTIQRTQQEDSAVYLCASSYRTGLLYEQYFGPGTRLTVT.

With respect to this clonotype: This may be a read error, as it is one base from a much larger clone. This chain joins TRBV4-3 and TRBJ2-3; TRBD1 might be the D (6 bases). The germline V gene has CDR1 LGHNA and CDR2 YSLEER. The CDR3 is 16 amino acids. This chain's CDR3 is CTSSQERAGGTDTQYF. The CDR3 DNA follows: TGCACCAGCAGCCAAGAAAGGGCAGGGGGCACAGATACGCAGTATTTT.

This clonotype came up many times. This chain joins TRBV5-1 and TRBJ2-5; no clear D gene. The germline CDR1 and CDR2 sequences are SGHRS and YFSETQ. Trimming shortened V by 1 base and J by 2 bases, and 12 bases separated the two germline ends. The CDR3 contains 15 residues. CDR3 sequence: CASSLLTRRQETQYF. In DNA, the CDR3 is TGCGCCAGCAGCTTGTTGACACGTCGACAAGAGACCCAGTACTTC.

This clonotype was found a few times. CDR3 protein: CASSKSPIADTQYF. CDR3 in DNA: TGTGCCAGCAGCAAATCCCCTATCGCAGATACGCAGTATTTT. This chain connects TRBV21-1 to TRBJ2-3. TRBV21-1 is flagged as a pseudogene. The CDR3 is 14 amino acids.

This clonotype was recorded a few times. This rearrangement joins TRBV7-3 to TRBJ2-1; no clear D. The V end was cut by 5 bases, the J end by 6 bases, with 14 bases between. The CDR3 has 14 residues. The V gene's germline CDR1 is SGHTA and CDR2 FQGTGA. CDR3 residues: CASSPRSYFNEQFF. CDR3 bases: TGTGCCAGCAGCCCCCGTTCCTACTTCAATGAGCAGTTCTTC. Combining the CDR3 with reference TRBV7-3 and TRBJ2-1 gives the whole variable domain GAGVSQTPSNKVTEKGKYVELRCDPISGHTALYWYRQSLGQGPEFLIYFQGTGAADDSGLPNDRFFAVRPEGSVSTLKIQRTERGDSAVYLCASSPRSYFNEQFFGPGTRLTVL.